These 4 T cell receptor beta chains were all obtained from the same sample, sequenced in a study of somatic mutations in cytotoxic T cells in rheumatoid arthritis. Clones were sequenced by immunoSEQ multiplex PCR, and TCRdb holds only the in-frame ones, with some missing. The sample yields 25,000 to 35,000 clones, around 86% seen once. What was sequenced was CD8+ T cells sorted from blood. The receptors originated from an adult with rheumatoid arthritis.

This chain joins TRBV28 and TRBJ1-1; maybe TRBD1 (5 bases). CDR3 length: 18 amino acids. Germline lookup yields CDR1 MDHEN and CDR2 SYDVKM. Trimming stripped 3 bases from V and 2 bases from J, with 22 bases between. CDR3 sequence (DNA): TGTGCCAGCAGTTTTTTGGGTGACGTTGGGGCTTTTAACACTGAAGCTTTCTTT. This codes for CASSFLGDVGAFNTEAFF.

This clone was seen a few times. Other nucleotide sequences in the sample specify the same CDR3. The chain has TRBV6-5 and TRBJ2-1; D tentatively reads TRBD1 or TRBD2 (5 bases each). V lost 5 bases and J 2 bases, leaving 10 bases between the germline ends. Germline V lookup: CDR1 MNHEY, CDR2 SVGAGI. The CDR3 runs 14 residues. In DNA, the CDR3 is TGTGCCAGCAGTACCGGGACGACCTACAATGAGCAGTTCTTC. This translates into CASSTGTTYNEQFF.

This chain uses TRBV4-3 with TRBJ2-7; D is uncertain. The CDR3 runs to 17 residues. The V and J ends lost 0 bases and 1 base respectively, with 16 bases between them. The germline CDR1 and CDR2 sequences are LGHNA and YSLEER. The CDR3, as DNA: TGCGCCAGCAGCCAAGAAGGAGCCGGGTCCCCGTCCTACGAGCAGTACTTC. Its translation is CASSQEGAGSPSYEQYF.

The chain is built from TRBV5-4 and TRBJ1-2; D call uncertain. Germline CDR1 SGHNT, CDR2 YYREEE (reference sequence). Trimming left V 0 bases short and J 4 bases short, with 7 bases between. There are 13 residues in the CDR3. The CDR3 here is CASSLGWVYGYTF. The DNA for the CDR3 is TGTGCCAGCAGCTTGGGTTGGGTCTATGGCTACACCTTC.